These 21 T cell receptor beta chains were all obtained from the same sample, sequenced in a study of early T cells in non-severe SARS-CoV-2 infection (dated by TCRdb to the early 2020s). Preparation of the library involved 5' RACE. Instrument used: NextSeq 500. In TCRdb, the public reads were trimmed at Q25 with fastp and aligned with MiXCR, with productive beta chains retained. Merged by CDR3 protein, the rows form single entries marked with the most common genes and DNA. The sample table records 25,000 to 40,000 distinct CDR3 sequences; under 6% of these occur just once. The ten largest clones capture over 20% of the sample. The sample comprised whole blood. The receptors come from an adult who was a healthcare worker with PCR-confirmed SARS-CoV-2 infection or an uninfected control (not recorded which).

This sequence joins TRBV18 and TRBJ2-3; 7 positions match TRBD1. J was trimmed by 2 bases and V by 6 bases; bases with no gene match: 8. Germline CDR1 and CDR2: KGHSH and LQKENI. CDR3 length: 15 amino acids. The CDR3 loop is CASSNRQGATDTQYF. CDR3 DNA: TGTGCCAGCTCGAATCGACAGGGCGCCACAGATACGCAGTATTTT.

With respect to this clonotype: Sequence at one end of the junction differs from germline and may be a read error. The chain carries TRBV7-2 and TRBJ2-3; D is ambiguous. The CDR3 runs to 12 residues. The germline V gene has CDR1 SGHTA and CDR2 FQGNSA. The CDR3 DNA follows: TGTGCCAGCAGCCAAGTCACAGATACGCGGTATTTT. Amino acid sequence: CASSQVTDTRYF.

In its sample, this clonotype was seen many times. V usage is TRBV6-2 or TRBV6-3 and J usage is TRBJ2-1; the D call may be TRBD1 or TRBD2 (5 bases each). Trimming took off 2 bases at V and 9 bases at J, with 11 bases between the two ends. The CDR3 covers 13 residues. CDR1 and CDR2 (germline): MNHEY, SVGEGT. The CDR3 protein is CASSYRDATEQFF. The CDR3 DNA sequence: TGTGCCAGCAGTTACAGGGACGCCACTGAGCAGTTCTTC.

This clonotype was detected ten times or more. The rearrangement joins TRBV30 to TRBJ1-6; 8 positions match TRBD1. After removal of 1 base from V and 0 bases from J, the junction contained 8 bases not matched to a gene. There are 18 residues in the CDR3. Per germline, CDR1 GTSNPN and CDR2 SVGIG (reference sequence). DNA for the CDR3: TGTGCCTGGAGTGCCAAATACAGGGGGAGCTCCTATAATTCACCCCTCCACTTT. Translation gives CAWSAKYRGSSYNSPLHF.

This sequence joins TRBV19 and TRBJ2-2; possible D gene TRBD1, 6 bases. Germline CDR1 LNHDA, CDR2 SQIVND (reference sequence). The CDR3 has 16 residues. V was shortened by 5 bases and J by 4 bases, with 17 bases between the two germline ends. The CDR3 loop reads CASSPSRGHRTGELFF. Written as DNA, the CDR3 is TGTGCCAGTAGTCCCTCCAGGGGACATCGCACCGGGGAGCTGTTTTTT.

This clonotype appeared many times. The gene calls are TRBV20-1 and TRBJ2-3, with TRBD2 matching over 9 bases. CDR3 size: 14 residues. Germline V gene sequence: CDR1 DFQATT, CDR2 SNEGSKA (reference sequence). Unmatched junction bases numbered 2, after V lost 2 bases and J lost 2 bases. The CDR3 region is CSARLAGITDTQYF. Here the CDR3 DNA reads TGCAGTGCTAGACTAGCGGGGATCACAGATACGCAGTATTTT.

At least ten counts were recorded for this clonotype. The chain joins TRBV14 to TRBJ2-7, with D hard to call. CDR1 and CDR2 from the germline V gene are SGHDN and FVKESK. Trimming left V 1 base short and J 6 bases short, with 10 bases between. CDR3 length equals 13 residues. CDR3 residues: CASSQVPSGEQYF. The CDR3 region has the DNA TGTGCCAGCAGCCAAGTTCCAAGTGGCGAGCAGTACTTC. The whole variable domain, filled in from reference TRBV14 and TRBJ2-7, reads EAGVTQFPSHSVIEKGQTVTLRCDPISGHDNLYWYRRVMGKEIKFLLHFVKESKQDESGMPNNRFLAERTGGTYSTLKVQPAELEDSGVYFCASSQVPSGEQYFGPGTRLTVT.

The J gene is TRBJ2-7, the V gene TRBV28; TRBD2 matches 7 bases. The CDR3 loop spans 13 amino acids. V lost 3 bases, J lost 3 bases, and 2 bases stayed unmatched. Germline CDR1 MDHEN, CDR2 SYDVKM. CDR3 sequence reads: CASSLGGNYEQYF. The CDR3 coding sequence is TGTGCCAGCAGTTTGGGGGGGAACTACGAGCAGTACTTC.

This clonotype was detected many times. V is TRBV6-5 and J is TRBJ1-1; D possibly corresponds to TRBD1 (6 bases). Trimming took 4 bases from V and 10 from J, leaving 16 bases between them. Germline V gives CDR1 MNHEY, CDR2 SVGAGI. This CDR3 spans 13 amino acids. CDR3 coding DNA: TGTGCCAGCAGTTCTAATGAGGGGGGGCGAGCTTTCTTT. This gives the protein CASSSNEGGRAFF.

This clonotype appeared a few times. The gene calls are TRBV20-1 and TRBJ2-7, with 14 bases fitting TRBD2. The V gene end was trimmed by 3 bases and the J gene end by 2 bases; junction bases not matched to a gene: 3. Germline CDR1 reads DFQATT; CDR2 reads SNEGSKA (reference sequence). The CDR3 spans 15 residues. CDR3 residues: CSASKGLAGAYEQYF. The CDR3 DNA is TGCAGTGCTAGTAAGGGACTAGCGGGGGCCTACGAGCAGTACTTC.

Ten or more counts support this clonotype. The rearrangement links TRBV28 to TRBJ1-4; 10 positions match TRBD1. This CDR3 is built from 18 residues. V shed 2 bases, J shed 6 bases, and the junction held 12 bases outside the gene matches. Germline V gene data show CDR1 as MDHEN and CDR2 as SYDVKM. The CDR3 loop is CASSLPGQGSLYDEKLFF. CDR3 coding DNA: TGTGCCAGCAGTTTACCGGGACAGGGGTCGTTGTATGATGAAAAACTGTTTTTT.

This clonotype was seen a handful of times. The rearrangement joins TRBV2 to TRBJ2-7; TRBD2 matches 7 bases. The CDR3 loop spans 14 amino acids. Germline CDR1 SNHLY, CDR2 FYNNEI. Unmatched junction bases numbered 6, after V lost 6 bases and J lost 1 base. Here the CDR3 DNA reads TGTGCCAGCAGCGAGGGACTAAATTCCTACGAGCAGTACTTC. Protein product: CASSEGLNSYEQYF.

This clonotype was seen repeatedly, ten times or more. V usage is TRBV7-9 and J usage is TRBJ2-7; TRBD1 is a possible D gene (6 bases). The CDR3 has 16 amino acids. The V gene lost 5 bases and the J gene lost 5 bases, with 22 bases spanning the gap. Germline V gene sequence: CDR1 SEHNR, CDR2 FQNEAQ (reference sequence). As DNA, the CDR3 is TGTGCCAGCAGCCGAACTGACAGGTCTTCCGTGCACGAGCAGTACTTC. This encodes CASSRTDRSSVHEQYF.

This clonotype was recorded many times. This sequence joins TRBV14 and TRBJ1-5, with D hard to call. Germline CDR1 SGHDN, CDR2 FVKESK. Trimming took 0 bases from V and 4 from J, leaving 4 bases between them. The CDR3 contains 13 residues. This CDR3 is CASSQESNQPQHF. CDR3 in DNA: TGTGCCAGCAGCCAAGAATCAAATCAGCCCCAGCATTTT.

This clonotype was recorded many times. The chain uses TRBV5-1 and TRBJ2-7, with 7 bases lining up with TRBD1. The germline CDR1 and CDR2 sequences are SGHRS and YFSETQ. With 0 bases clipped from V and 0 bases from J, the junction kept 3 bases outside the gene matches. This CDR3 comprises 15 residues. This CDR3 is CASSLAPGGSYEQYF. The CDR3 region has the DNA TGCGCCAGCAGCTTGGCGCCAGGGGGCTCCTACGAGCAGTACTTC.

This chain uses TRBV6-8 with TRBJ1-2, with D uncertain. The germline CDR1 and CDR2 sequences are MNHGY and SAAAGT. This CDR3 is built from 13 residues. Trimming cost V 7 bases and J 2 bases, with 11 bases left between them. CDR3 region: CASIPLQNYGYTF. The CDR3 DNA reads TGTGCCAGCATCCCGCTACAGAACTATGGCTACACCTTC.

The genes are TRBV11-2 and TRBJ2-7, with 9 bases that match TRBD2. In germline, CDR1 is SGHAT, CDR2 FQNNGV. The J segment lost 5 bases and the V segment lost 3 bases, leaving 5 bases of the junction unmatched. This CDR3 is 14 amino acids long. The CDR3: CASSLSLAGNEQYF. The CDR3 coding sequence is TGTGCCAGCAGCTTGAGCCTAGCGGGGAACGAGCAGTACTTC.

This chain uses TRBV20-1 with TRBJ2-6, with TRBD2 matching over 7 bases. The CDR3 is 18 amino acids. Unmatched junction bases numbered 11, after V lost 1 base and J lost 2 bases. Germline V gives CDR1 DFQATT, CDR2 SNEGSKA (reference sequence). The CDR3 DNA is TGCAGTGCTAGAGTGGCCGGCGGGAGTCAGGCTGGGGCCAACGTCCTGACTTTC. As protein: CSARVAGGSQAGANVLTF.

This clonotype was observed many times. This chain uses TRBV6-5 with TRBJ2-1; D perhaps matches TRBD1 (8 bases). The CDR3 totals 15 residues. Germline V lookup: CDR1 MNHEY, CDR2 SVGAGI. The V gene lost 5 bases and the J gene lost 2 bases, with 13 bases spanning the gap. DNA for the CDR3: TGTGCCAGCAGTCAGGGGGCGGGAGCCTACAATGAGCAGTTCTTC. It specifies CASSQGAGAYNEQFF.

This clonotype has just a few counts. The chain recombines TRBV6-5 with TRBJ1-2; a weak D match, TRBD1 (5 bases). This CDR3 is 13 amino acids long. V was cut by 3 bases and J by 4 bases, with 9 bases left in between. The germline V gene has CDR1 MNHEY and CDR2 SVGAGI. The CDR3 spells CASSYGGGYGYTF. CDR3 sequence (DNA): TGTGCCAGCAGTTATGGTGGGGGCTATGGCTACACCTTC.

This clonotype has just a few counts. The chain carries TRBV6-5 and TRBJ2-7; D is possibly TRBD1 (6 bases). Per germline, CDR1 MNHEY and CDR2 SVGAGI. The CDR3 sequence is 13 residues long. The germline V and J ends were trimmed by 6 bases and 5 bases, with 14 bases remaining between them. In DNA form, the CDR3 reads TGTGCCAGCAGGTACCAGACAGGTGACGAGCAGTACTTC. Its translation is CASRYQTGDEQYF.